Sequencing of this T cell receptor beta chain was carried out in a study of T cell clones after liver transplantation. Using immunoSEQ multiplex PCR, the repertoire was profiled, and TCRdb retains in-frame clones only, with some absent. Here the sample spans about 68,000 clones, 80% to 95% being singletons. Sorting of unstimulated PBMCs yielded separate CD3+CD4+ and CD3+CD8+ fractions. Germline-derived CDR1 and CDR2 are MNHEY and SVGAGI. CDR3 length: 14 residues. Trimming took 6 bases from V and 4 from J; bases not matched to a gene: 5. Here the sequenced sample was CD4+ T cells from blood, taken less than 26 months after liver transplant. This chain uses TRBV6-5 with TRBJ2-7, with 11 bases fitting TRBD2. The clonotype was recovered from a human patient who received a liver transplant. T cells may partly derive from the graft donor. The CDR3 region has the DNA TGTGCCAGCAGCGCCGGGACTAGCGGATACGAGCAGTACTTC. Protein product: CASSAGTSGYEQYF.